This TCR beta chain comes out of a study of Ad26.COV2.S vaccination and SARS-CoV-2 variants. Study background: In the COV1001 trial, the donor was in the Ad26.COV2.S arm.

The treatment: over 15 received Ad26.COV2.S at low or high dose, single or two shots; about 5 received placebo; per-sample allocation not given. The study sampled participants on day 63 after the first vaccine or placebo injection. Broader study findings: Placebo recipients showed lower spike-specific TCR breadth than vaccinees. Following vaccination, spike-specific CD8+ and CD4+ T cell responses reportedly exhibited substantial breadth. Comparability of non-spike TCR breadth was observed across vaccine and placebo recipients.

V shed 3 bases and J shed 9 bases, with 12 bases lying between them. Germline CDR1 MNHNS, CDR2 SASEGT. CDR3 size: 13 residues. The method was immunoSEQ multiplex PCR; TCRdb's version includes in-frame clones alone and lacks a portion of them. In the table there are about 390,000 clones, roughly nine tenths of which are singletons. Regarding this clone: Antigen specificity is unknown.

This TCR derives from a person between 18 and 65 years old who received the Ad26.COV2.S COVID-19 vaccine or a placebo. The sample was peripheral blood, taken in a trial of Ad26.COV2.S vaccine versus placebo. V is TRBV6-1 and J is TRBJ1-5; D is ambiguous. This CDR3 is CASSDALGGPQHF. CDR3 DNA sequence: TGTGCCAGCAGTGATGCGTTAGGTGGGCCCCAGCATTTT.